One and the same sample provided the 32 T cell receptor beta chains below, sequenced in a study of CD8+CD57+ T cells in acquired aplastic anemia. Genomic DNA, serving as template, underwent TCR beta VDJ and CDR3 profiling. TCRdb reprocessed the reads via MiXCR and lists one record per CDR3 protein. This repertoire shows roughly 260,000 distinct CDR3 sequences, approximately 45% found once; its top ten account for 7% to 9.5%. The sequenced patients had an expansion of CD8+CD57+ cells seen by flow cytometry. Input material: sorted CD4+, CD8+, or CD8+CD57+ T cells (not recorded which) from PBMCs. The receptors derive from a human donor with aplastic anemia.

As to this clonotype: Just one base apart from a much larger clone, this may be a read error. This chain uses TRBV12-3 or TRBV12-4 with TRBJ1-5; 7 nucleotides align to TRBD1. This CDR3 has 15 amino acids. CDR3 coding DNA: TGTGGCAGCAGTGCGTCAAAGACAGGGCCTCAGCCCCAGCATTTT. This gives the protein CGSSASKTGPQPQHF.

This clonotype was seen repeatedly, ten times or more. The CDR3 spells CASSAGTRWFF. CDR3 nucleotides: TGTGCCAGCAGCGCGGGGACCCGTTGGTTCTTT. The rearrangement joins TRBV9 to TRBJ1-1, with D possibly matching TRBD1 (5 bases). CDR3 size: 11 residues. Germline CDR1 and CDR2: SGDLS and YYNGEE. V gave up 3 bases and J gave up 14 bases, with 14 bases separating them.

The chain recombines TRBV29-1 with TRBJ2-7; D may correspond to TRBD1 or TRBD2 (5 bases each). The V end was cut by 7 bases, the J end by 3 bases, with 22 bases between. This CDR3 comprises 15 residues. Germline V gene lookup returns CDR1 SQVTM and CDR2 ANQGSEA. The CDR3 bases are TGCAGCGCTCAACATCCCGGGACGGATGACTACGAGCAGTACTTC. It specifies CSAQHPGTDDYEQYF.

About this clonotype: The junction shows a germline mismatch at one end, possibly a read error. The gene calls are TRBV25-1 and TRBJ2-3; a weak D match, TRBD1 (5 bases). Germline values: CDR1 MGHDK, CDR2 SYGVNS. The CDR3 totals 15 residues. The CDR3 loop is CASSLGPRSTGTRYF. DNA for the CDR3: TGTGCCAGCAGCCTAGGACCCCGAAGCACAGGTACGCGGTATTTT. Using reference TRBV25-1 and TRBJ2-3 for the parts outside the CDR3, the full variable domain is EADIYQTPRYLVIGTGKKITLECSQTMGHDKMYWYQQDPGMELHLIHYSYGVNSTEKGDLSSESTVSRIRTEHFPLTLESARPSHTSQYLCASSLGPRSTGTRYFGPGTRLTVL.

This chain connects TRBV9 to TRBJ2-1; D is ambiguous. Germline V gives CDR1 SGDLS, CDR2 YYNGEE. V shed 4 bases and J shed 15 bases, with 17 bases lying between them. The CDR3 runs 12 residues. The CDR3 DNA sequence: TGTGCCAGCAGCTTAGACTGGGTAGAAGCGTTCTTC. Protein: CASSLDWVEAFF.

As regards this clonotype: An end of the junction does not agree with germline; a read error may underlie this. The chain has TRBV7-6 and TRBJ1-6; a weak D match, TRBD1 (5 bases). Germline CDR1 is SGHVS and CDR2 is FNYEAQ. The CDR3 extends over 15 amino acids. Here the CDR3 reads CASTLGRDPRSPLHF. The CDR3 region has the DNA TGTGCCAGCACCTTAGGGCGGGACCCGCGTTCACCCCTCCACTTT.

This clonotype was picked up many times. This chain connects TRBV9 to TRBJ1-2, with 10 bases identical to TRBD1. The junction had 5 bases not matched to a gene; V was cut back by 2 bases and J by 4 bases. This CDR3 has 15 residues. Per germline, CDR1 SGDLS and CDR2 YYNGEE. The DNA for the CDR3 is TGTGCCAGCAGCGTCCGGGACAGGGGATCCTATGGCTACACCTTC. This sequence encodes CASSVRDRGSYGYTF.

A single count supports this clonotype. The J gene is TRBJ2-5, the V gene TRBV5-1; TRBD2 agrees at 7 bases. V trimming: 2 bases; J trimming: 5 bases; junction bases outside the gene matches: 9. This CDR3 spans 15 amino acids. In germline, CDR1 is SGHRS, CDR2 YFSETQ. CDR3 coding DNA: TGCGCCAGCAGCTTCCGTAGCGGGCTTGGCGAGACCCAGTACTTC. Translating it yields CASSFRSGLGETQYF.

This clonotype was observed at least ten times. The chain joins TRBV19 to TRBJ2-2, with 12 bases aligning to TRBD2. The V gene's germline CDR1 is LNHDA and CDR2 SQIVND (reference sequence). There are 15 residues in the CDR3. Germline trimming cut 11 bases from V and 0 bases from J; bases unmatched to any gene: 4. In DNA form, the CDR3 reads TGTGCCTCACTAGCGGGGGGTTCGAACACCGGGGAGCTGTTTTTT. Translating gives CASLAGGSNTGELFF.

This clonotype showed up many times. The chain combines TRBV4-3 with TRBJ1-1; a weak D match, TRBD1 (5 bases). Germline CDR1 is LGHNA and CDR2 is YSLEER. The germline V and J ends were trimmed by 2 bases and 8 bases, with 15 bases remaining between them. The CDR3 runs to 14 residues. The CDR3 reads CASSQSAQRGEAFF. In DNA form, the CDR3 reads TGCGCCAGCAGCCAATCCGCCCAGAGGGGAGAAGCTTTCTTT.

CDR3 nucleotide sequence: TGTGCCATCAATGGAGTCGGTGGGGGCTCCACAGATACGCAGTATTTT. As protein: CAINGVGGGSTDTQYF. The chain carries TRBV10-3 and TRBJ2-3; maybe TRBD1 (6 bases). Germline V gene data show CDR1 as ENHRY and CDR2 as SYGVKD. CDR3 length equals 16 residues. With 7 bases removed from V and 2 bases from J, the gap between germline ends came to 19 bases.

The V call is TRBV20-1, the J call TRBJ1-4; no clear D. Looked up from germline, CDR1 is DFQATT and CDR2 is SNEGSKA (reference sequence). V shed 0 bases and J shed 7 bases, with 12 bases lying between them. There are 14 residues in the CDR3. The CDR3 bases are TGCAGTGCTAGAGATAGGTATCTGAGTGAAAAACTGTTTTTT. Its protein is CSARDRYLSEKLFF.

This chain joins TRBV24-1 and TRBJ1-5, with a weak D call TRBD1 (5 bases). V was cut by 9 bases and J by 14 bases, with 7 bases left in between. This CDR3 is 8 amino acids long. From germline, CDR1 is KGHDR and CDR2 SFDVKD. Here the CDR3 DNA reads TGTGCCACCCCGGACAAGCATTTT. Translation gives CATPDKHF.

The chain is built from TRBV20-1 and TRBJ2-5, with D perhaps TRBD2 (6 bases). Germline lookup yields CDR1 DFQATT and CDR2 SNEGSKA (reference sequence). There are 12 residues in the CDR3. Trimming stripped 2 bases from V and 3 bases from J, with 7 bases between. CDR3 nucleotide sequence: TGCAGTGCTAGATCGGGGGAAGAGACCCAGTACTTC. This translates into CSARSGEETQYF.

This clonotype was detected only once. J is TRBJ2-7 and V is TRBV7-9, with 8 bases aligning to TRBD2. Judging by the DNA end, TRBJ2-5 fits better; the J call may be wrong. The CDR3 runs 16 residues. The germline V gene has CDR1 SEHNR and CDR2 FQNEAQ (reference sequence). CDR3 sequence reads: CASSSPPGGYQETQYF. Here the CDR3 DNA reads TGTGCCAGCAGCTCTCCTCCGGGGGGGTACCAAGAGACCCAGTACTTC.

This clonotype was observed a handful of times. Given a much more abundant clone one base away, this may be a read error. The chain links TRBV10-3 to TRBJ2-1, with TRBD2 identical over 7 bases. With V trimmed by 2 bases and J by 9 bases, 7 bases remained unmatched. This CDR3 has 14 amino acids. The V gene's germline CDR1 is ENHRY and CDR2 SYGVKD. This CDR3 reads CAISEGGGGVEQFF. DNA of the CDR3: TGTGCCATCAGTGAGGGGGGGGGGGGGGTTGAGCAGTTCTTC.

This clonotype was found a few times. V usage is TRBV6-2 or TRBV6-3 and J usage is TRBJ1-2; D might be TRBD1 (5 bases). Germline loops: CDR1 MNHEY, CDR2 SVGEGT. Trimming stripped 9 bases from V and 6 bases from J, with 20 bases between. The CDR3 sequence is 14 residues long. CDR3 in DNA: TGTGCCAGTCGGGGTCGCTTCAGGGAGGATGGCTACACCTTC. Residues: CASRGRFREDGYTF.

CDR3 sequence (DNA): TGTGCCAGCAGTGAAAGTCTCGGGGGTGTCTCCTACAATGAGCAGTTCTTC. It yields the protein CASSESLGGVSYNEQFF. J is TRBJ2-1 and V is TRBV7-8; tentatively, D is TRBD2 (6 bases). With 6 bases removed from V and 0 bases from J, the gap between germline ends came to 18 bases. Germline V gene lookup returns CDR1 SGHVS and CDR2 FQNEAQ. The CDR3 runs to 17 residues. The complete variable domain, with remaining parts taken from reference TRBV7-8 and TRBJ2-1, reads GAGVSQSPRYKVAKRGQDVALRCDPISGHVSLFWYQQALGQGPEFLTYFQNEAQLDKSGLPSDRFFAERPEGSVSTLKIQRTQQEDSAVYLCASSESLGGVSYNEQFFGPGTRLTVL.

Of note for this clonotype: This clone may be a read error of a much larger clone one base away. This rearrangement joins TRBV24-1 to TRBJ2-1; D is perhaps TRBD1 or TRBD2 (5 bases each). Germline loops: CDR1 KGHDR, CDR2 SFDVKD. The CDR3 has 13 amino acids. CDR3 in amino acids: CATSGQGENEPFF. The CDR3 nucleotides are TGTGCCACCAGTGGTCAGGGAGAGAATGAGCCGTTCTTC.

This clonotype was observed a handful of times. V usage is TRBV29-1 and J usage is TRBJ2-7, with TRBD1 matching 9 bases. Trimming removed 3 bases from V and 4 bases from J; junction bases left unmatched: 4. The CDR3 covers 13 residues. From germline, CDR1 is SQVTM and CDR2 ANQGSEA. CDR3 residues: CSVDLGQGYEQYF. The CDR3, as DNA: TGCAGCGTTGATCTGGGACAGGGTTACGAGCAGTACTTC.

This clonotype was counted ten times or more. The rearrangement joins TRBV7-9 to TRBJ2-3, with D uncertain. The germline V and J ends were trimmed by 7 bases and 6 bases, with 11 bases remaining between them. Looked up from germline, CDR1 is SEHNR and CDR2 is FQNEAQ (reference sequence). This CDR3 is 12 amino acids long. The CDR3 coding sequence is TGTGCCAGCATCGGAACTTGGGATACGCAGTATTTT. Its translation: CASIGTWDTQYF.

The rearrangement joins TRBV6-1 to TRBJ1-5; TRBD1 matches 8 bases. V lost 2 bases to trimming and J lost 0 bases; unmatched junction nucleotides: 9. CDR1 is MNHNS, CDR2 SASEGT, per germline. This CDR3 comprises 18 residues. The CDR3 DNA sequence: TGTGCCAGCAGTGAACGGGACAGGATAGTTAATAGCAATCAGCCCCAGCATTTT. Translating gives CASSERDRIVNSNQPQHF.

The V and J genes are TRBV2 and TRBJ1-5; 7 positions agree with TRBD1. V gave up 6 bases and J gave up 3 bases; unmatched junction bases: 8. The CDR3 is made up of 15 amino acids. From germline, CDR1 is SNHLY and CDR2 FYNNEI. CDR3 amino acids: CASSATGQDNQPQHF. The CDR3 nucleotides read TGTGCCAGCAGCGCGACAGGGCAGGACAATCAGCCCCAGCATTTT.

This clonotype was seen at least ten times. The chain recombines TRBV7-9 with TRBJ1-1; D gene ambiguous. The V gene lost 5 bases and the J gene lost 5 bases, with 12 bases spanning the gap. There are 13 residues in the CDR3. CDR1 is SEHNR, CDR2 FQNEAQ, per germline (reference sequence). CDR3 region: CASSEVRCTEAFF. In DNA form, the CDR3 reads TGTGCCAGCAGCGAGGTGAGATGTACTGAAGCTTTCTTT.

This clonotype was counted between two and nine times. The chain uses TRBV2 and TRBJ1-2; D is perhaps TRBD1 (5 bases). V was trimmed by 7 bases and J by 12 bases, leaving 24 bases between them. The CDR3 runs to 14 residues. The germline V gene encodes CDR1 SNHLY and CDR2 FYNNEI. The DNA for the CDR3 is TGTGCCAGCATTACGACGGGGGGGGGGTCTGGAAACACCTTC. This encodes CASITTGGGSGNTF.

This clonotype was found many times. CDR3 region: CASSYGQNYEQYF. Here the CDR3 DNA reads TGCGCCAGCAGCTATGGACAGAATTACGAGCAGTACTTC. The chain has TRBV5-1 and TRBJ2-7, with D possibly TRBD1 on 6 matching bases. The germline V and J ends were trimmed by 3 bases and 4 bases, with 11 bases remaining between them. The germline CDR1 and CDR2 sequences are SGHRS and YFSETQ. CDR3 length equals 13 residues. Combining the CDR3 with reference TRBV5-1 and TRBJ2-7 gives the whole variable domain KAGVTQTPRYLIKTRGQQVTLSCSPISGHRSVSWYQQTPGQGLQFLFEYFSETQRNKGNFPGRFSGRQFSNSRSEMNVSTLELGDSALYLCASSYGQNYEQYFGPGTRLTVT.

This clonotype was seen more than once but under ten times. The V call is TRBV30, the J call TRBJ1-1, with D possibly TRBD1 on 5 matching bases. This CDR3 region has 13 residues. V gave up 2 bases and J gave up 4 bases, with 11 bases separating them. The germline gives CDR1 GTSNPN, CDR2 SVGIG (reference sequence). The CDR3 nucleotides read TGTGCCTGGAGTAACAGGATAAGCACTGAAGCTTTCTTT. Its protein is CAWSNRISTEAFF.

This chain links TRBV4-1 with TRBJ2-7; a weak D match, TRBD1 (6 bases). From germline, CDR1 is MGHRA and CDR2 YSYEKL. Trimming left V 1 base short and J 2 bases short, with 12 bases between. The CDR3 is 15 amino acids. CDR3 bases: TGCGCCAGCAGCCAAGGGGCAGGGGATACCTACGAGCAGTACTTC. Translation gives CASSQGAGDTYEQYF.

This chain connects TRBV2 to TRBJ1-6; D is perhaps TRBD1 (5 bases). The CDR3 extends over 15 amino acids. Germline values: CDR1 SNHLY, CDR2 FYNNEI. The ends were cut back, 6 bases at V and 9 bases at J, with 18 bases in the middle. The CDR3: CASSSNGAPRSPLHF. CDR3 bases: TGTGCCAGCAGCTCCAACGGGGCTCCGCGTTCACCCCTCCACTTT. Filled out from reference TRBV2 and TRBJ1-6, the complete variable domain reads EPEVTQTPSHQVTQMGQEVILRCVPISNHLYFYWYRQILGQKVEFLVSFYNNEISEKSEIFDDQFSVERPDGSNFTLKIRSTKLEDSAMYFCASSSNGAPRSPLHFGNGTRLTVT.

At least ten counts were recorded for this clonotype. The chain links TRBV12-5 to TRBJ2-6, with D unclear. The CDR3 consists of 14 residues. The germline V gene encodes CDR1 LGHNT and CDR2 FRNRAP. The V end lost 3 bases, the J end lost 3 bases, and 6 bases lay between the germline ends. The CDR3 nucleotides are TGTGCTAGTGGTTTTCACGATGGGGCCAACGTCCTGACTTTC. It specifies CASGFHDGANVLTF.

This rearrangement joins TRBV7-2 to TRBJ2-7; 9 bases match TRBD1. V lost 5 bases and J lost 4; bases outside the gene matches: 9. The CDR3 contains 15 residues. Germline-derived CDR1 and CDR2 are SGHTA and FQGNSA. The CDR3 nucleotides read TGTGCCAGCAGCCCGGCCACAGGGGGCATGTACGAGCAGTACTTC. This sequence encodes CASSPATGGMYEQYF.

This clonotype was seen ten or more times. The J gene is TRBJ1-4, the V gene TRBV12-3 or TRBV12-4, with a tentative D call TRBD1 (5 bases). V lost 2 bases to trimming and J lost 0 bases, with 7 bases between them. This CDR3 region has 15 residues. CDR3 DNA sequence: TGTGCCAGCAGTTTAAGGGGAACAACTAATGAAAAACTGTTTTTT. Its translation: CASSLRGTTNEKLFF.